This TCR beta chain was sequenced in a study of cytomegalovirus exposure and HLA in healthy donors. The PCR contained 60 Vbeta and 13 Jbeta primers. The table came from immunoSEQ multiplex PCR; TCRdb's copy has only in-frame clones and leaves some out. The data contain about 140,000 clones, over 70% of them seen just once; the ten biggest clones take up around 3.2%. Study-level results: An analysis done earlier found most TCR beta V segments productive about 90% or about 30% of the time. One variant, a missense change in DCLRE1C, was linked in a later analysis to TCR beta V- and J-gene trimming.

Comments on this clone: Its antigen is undetermined.

This CDR3 is 20 amino acids long. The J gene is TRBJ2-4, the V gene TRBV1; the D call in the table, TRBD2, was not verified against the DNA. TRBV1 is a documented pseudogene. The source is a middle-aged man in good health and CMV-seronegative. The specimen was PBMCs. The CDR3 bases are TGCACCAGCAGCCCTGCCCAAGCCCGGGGGAGCCCCCTCGGTCAAAACATTCAGTACTTC. This codes for CTSSPAQARGSPLGQNIQYF.